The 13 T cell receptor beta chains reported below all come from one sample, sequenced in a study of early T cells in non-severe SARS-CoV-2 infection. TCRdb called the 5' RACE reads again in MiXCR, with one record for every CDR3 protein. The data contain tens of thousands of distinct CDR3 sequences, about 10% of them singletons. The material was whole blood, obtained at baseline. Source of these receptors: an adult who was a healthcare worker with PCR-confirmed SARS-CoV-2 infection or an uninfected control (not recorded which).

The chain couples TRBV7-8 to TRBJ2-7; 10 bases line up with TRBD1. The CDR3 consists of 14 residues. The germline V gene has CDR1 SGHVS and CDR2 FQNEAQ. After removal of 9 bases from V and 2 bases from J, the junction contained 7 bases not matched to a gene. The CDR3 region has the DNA TGTGCCAGTCGAGGGACAGGGGTAACCTACGAGCAGTACTTC. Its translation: CASRGTGVTYEQYF.

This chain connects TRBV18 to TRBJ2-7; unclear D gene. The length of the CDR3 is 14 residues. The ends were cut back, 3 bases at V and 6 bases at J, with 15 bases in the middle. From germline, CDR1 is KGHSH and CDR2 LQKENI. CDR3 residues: CASSPDNRNREQYF. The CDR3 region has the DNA TGTGCCAGCTCACCCGACAACCGCAATCGCGAGCAGTACTTC.

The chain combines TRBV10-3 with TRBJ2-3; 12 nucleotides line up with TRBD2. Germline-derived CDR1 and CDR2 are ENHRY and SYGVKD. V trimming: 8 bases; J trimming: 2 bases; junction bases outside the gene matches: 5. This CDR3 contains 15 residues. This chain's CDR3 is CAISPSGRDTDTQYF. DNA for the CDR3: TGTGCCATCTCCCCTAGCGGGAGGGACACAGATACGCAGTATTTT.

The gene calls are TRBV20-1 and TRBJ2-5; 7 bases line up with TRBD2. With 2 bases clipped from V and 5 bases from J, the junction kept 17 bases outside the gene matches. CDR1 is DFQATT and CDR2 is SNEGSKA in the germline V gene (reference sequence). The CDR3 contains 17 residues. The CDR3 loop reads CSARPPEGRAARETQYF. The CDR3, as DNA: TGCAGTGCTAGACCCCCAGAAGGGAGGGCCGCGAGGGAGACCCAGTACTTC.

The CDR3 nucleotides read TGCGCCAGTGGGGGGAGTTCCTACAATGAGCAGTTCTTC. Translated, it gives CASGGSSYNEQFF. The V gene is TRBV4-1, the J gene TRBJ2-1, with D possibly being TRBD2 (6 bases). The CDR3 totals 13 residues. Germline CDR1 and CDR2: MGHRA and YSYEKL. The V gene lost 9 bases and the J gene lost 1 base, with 10 bases spanning the gap.

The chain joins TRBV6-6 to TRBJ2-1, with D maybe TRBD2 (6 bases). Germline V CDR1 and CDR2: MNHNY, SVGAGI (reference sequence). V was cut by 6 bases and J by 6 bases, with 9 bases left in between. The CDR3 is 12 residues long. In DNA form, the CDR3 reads TGTGCCAGCAGCGGGGGAGGCAATGAGCAGTTCTTC. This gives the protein CASSGGGNEQFF.

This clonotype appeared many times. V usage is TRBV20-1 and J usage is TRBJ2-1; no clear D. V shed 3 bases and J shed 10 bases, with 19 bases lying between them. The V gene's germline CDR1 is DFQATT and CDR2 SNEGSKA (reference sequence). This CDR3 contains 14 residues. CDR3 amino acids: CSASPSSTRKEQFF. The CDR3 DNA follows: TGCAGTGCTAGTCCGTCTTCGACCCGTAAAGAGCAGTTCTTC.

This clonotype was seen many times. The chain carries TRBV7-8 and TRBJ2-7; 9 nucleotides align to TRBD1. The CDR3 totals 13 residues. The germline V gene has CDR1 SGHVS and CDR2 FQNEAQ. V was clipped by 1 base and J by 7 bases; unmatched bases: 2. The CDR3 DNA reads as TGTGCCAGCAGCTTAGGGACAGGGGCGGAGCAGTACTTC. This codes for CASSLGTGAEQYF.

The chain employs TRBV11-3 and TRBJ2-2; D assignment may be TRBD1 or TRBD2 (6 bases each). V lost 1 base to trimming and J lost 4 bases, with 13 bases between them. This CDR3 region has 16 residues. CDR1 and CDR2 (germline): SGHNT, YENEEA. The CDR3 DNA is TGTGCCAGCAGCTTAGGCCCAGGGGAGGTCACCGGGGAGCTGTTTTTT. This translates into CASSLGPGEVTGELFF.

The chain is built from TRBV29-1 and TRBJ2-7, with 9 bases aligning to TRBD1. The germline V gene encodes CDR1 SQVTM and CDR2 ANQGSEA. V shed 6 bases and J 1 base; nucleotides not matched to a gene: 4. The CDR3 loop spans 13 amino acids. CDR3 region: CSVRDRVSYEQYF. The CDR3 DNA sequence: TGCAGCGTCCGGGACAGGGTATCCTACGAGCAGTACTTC.

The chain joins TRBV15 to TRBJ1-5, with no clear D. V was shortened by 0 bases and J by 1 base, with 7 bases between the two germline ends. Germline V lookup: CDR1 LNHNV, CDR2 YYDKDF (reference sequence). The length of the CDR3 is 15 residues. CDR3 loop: CATSRDPGSNQPQHF. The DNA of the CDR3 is TGTGCCACCAGCAGAGATCCAGGAAGCAATCAGCCCCAGCATTTT. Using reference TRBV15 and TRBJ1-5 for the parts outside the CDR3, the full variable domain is DAMVIQNPRYQVTQFGKPVTLSCSQTLNHNVMYWYQQKSSQAPKLLFHYYDKDFNNEADTPDNFQSRRPNTSFCFLDIRSPGLGDTAMYLCATSRDPGSNQPQHFGDGTRLSIL.

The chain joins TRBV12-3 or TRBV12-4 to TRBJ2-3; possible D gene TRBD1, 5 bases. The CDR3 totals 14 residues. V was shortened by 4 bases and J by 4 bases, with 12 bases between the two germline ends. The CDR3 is CASSSRESADTQYF. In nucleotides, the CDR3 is TGTGCCAGCAGTTCCAGGGAAAGTGCAGATACGCAGTATTTT.

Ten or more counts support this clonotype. Here the CDR3 reads CASRPSAANTGELFF. The CDR3 DNA follows: TGTGCCAGCAGGCCATCAGCCGCGAACACCGGGGAGCTGTTTTTT. The rearrangement joins TRBV7-9 to TRBJ2-2, with no clear D. Germline lookup yields CDR1 SEHNR and CDR2 FQNEAQ (reference sequence). The CDR3 has 15 amino acids. Trimming pared 6 bases from V and 0 bases from J, leaving 11 bases between.